The text below deals with one TCR beta chain. Antigen unknown. This CDR3 has 15 amino acids. V was pared by 5 bases and J by 4 bases, with 14 bases of the junction left unmatched. CDR1 GTSNPN and CDR2 SVGIG come from the germline V gene (reference sequence). This entry comes from a study of CD8 T cells in ankylosing spondylitis. Study results and limitations: Some motif variants were previously reported in reactive arthritis synovial fluid and blood.

TCRdb passed the 5' RACE reads through MiXCR, listing each CDR3 protein once. Of under 400,000 distinct CDR3 sequences listed, 11% were seen once; the top ten hold roughly 9%. The V gene is TRBV30, the J gene TRBJ2-7; 7 nucleotides match TRBD1. Sequences were obtained from blood, either unsorted or a sorted T cell fraction (not recorded which). This receptor was obtained from a female donor with ankylosing spondylitis or in good health (not recorded which). In DNA form, the CDR3 reads TGTGCCTGGGGGAACCCGGGACAGAAGAAATACGAGCAGTACTTC. Translating it yields CAWGNPGQKKYEQYF.